This T cell receptor (beta chain) was obtained from a study of cytomegalovirus exposure and HLA in healthy donors. Study results and limitations: Most observed TCR sequences were rare, whereas some public TCRs were detected in many donors. Analyzed later, association rates of TCRs varied across HLA loci, with DRB1 most and HLA-C fewest.

The CDR3 length is 16 residues. Germline values: CDR1 SGHRS, CDR2 YFSETQ. V gave up 4 bases and J gave up 0 bases, with 14 bases separating them. The PCR had 60 Vbeta and 13 Jbeta primers. The data were produced by immunoSEQ multiplex PCR, yet TCRdb's version contains in-frame clones alone and is incomplete. The sample records 100,000 to 150,000 clones, about four fifths being singletons. As for this clone: The antigen remains unidentified.

The clonotype was recovered from a woman between 40 and 55 years old in good health and CMV-seropositive. The specimen sequenced was PBMCs. This chain joins TRBV5-1 and TRBJ2-1; D possibly corresponds to TRBD1 (6 bases). Here the CDR3 DNA reads TGCGCCAGCAGCCCGGACAGTCTAAGCTCCTACAATGAGCAGTTCTTC. Its translation: CASSPDSLSSYNEQFF.